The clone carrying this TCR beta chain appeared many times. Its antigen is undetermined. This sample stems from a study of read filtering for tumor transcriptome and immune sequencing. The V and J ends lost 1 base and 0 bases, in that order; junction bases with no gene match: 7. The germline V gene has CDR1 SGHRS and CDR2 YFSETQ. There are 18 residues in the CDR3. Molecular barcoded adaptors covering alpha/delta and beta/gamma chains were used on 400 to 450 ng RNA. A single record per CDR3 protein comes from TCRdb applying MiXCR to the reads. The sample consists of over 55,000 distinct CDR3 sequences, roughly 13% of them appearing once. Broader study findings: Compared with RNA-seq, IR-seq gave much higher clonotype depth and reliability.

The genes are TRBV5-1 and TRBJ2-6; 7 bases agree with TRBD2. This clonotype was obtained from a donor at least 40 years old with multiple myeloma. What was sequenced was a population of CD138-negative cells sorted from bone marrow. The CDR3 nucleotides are TGCGCCAGCAGCTTGCGGGACTATGGCTTCTCTGGGGCCAACGTCCTGACTTTC. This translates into CASSLRDYGFSGANVLTF.